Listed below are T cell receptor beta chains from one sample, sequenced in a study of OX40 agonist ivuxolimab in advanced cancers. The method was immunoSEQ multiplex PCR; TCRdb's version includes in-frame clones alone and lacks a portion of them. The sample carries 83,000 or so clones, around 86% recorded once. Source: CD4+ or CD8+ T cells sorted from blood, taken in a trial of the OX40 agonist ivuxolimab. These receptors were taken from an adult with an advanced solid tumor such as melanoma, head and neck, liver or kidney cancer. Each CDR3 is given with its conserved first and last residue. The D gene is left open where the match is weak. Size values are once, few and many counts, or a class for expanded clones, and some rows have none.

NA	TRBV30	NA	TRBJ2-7	CAWRGLSYEQYF	TGTGCCTGGAGGGGCCTCTCCTACGAGCAGTACTTC
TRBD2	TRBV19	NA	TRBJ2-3	CASQRGGFTDTQYF	TGTGCCAGTCAGCGGGGGGGATTCACAGATACGCAGTATTTT
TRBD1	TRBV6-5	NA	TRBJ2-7	CASSSRTGGTEQYF	TGTGCCAGCAGTTCCCGTACAGGGGGCACAGAGCAGTACTTC
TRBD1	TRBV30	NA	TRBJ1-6	CAWSGLGQGARNSPLHF	TGTGCCTGGAGTGGCCTTGGACAGGGGGCTCGGAATTCACCCCTCCACTTT
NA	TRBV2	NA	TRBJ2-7	CASRTGTTYEQYF	TGTGCCAGCAGGACAGGGACTACCTACGAGCAGTACTTC
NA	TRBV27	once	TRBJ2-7	CASSLKSGLVGEQYF	TGTGCCAGCAGTTTAAAGTCAGGGTTGGTGGGGGAGCAGTACTTC
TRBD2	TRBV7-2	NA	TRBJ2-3	CASSLNPGGRKVYTQYF	TGTGCCAGCAGCTTAAATCCGGGCGGGAGAAAAGTGTATACGCAGTATTTT
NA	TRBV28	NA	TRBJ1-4	CASTRGGAGEKLFF	TGTGCCAGCACTCGGGGTGGGGCAGGTGAAAAACTGTTTTTT
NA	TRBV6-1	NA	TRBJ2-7	CASSVQGTEQYF	TGTGCCAGCAGTGTTCAGGGAACCGAGCAGTACTTC
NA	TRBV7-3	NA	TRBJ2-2	CASSTYLNTGELFF	TGTGCCAGCAGCACTTACCTAAACACCGGGGAGCTGTTTTTT
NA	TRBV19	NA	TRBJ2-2	CASSRKQNTGELFF	TGTGCCAGTAGCCGGAAACAAAACACCGGGGAGCTGTTTTTT
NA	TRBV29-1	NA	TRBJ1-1	CSVDFSGFNTEAFF	TGCAGCGTTGACTTTTCCGGTTTCAACACTGAAGCTTTCTTT
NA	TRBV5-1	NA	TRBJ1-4	CASSSRALNEKLFF	TGCGCCAGCAGCTCCCGGGCTCTTAATGAAAAACTGTTTTTT
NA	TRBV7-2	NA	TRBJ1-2	CASSLVQGPYGYTF	TGTGCCAGCAGCTTAGTTCAGGGGCCCTATGGCTACACCTTC
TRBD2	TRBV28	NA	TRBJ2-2	CASSVGRAYTGELFF	TGTGCCAGCAGTGTAGGGAGGGCCTACACCGGGGAGCTGTTTTTT
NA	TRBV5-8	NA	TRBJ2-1	CASSVKVGGLNEQFF	TGTGCCAGCAGCGTGAAAGTGGGGGGCCTCAATGAGCAGTTCTTC
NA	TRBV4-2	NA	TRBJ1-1	CASSLRVRGNTEAFF	TGTGCCAGCAGCTTGCGGGTCAGGGGGAACACTGAAGCTTTCTTT
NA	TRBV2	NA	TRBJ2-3	CASSQWDLSTDTQYF	TGTGCCAGCAGTCAATGGGACCTAAGCACAGATACGCAGTATTTT
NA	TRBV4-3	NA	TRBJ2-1	CASSQTSAALNEQFF	TGCGCCAGCAGCCAGACCTCGGCGGCGTTAAATGAGCAGTTCTTC
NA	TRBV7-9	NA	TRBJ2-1	CASSLDYAYNEQFF	TGTGCCAGCAGCTTAGACTACGCTTACAATGAGCAGTTCTTC
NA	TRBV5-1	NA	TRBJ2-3	CASSPTARADTQYF	TGCGCCAGCAGCCCGACAGCCCGTGCAGATACGCAGTATTTT
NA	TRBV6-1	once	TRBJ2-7	CAGSSRRPPYEQYF	TGTGCCGGGTCCTCTAGGCGGCCCCCCTACGAGCAGTACTTC
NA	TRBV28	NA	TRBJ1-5	CASLSGAYSNQPQHF	TGTGCCAGCCTTTCAGGGGCTTATAGCAATCAGCCCCAGCATTTT
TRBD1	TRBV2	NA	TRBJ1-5	CASSEDTGGGQPQHF	TGTGCCAGCAGTGAAGATACAGGGGGCGGTCAGCCCCAGCATTTT